Below are 8 T cell receptor beta chains sequenced from a single sample in a study of shared clonotypes between healthy human individuals. CD45RO-negative, CCR7-positively selected cells formed the naive CD8 fraction, excluding terminally differentiated effector memory CD45RA+ cells. Repertoires were generated with immunoSEQ multiplex PCR, while TCRdb's copy carries only in-frame clones and drops some. The profile shows nearly 600,000 clones, around 95% of them singletons. Sequencing input: naive CD8+ T cells sorted from blood. Receptor source: a woman aged 25 to 39 in good health.

V is TRBV6-5 and J is TRBJ1-5, with 7 bases lining up with TRBD1. The CDR3 extends over 10 amino acids. Germline V lookup: CDR1 MNHEY, CDR2 SVGAGI. Trimming cost V 9 bases and J 7 bases; bases outside gene matches: 0. The chain's CDR3 is CARQGQPQHF. DNA of the CDR3: TGTGCCAGACAGGGGCAGCCCCAGCATTTT.

The V gene is TRBV27, the J gene TRBJ2-3, with D maybe TRBD2 (5 bases). CDR3 size: 15 residues. Germline lookup yields CDR1 MNHEY and CDR2 SMNVEV (reference sequence). V was trimmed by 3 bases and J by 5 bases, leaving 15 bases between them. CDR3 nucleotide sequence: TGTGCCAGCAGTTTCTCCTGGCGGGCGGGAGATACGCAGTATTTT. Its protein is CASSFSWRAGDTQYF.

The chain carries TRBV28 and TRBJ2-7; no clear D gene. Trimming took 2 bases from V and 3 from J, leaving 5 bases between them. Germline V gene data show CDR1 as MDHEN and CDR2 as SYDVKM. This CDR3 contains 12 residues. CDR3 residues: CASSLEFYEQYF. The CDR3 DNA sequence: TGTGCCAGCAGTTTAGAATTCTACGAGCAGTACTTC.

The chain couples TRBV2 to TRBJ1-1; 8 bases are shared with TRBD1. In germline, CDR1 is SNHLY, CDR2 FYNNEI. V lost 0 bases, J lost 5 bases, and 14 bases stayed unmatched. The CDR3 totals 18 residues. CDR3 sequence: CASSEAGQGPRVWTEAFF. CDR3 DNA: TGTGCCAGCAGTGAAGCAGGACAGGGCCCGCGCGTGTGGACTGAAGCTTTCTTT.

The rearrangement uses TRBV29-1 and TRBJ2-5; 14 bases fit TRBD2. The CDR3 is made up of 14 amino acids. The germline CDR1 and CDR2 sequences are SQVTM and ANQGSEA. V was pared by 8 bases and J by 4 bases, with 6 bases of the junction left unmatched. The CDR3: CSSGLAGEGETQYF. The CDR3 DNA reads TGCAGCTCGGGACTAGCGGGAGAAGGAGAGACCCAGTACTTC.

The rearrangement links TRBV4-2 to TRBJ2-1; 10 nucleotides line up with TRBD2. V trimming: 0 bases; J trimming: 8 bases; junction bases outside the gene matches: 10. The CDR3 length is 17 residues. Per germline, CDR1 LGHNA and CDR2 YNFKEQ. CDR3 region: CASSQELGTSVRDEQFF. The CDR3 nucleotides read TGTGCCAGCAGCCAAGAATTGGGGACTAGCGTCAGGGATGAGCAGTTCTTC.

The CDR3 DNA reads as TGTGCCAGCACGATACAGGGCTCCTACAATGAGCAGTTCTTC. Translating gives CASTIQGSYNEQFF. V gene TRBV6-1 combines with J gene TRBJ2-1; weak D call: TRBD1 (6 bases). The CDR3 loop spans 14 amino acids. Trimming removed 7 bases at V and 0 bases at J, with 10 bases between. Per germline, CDR1 MNHNS and CDR2 SASEGT.

The chain combines TRBV11-2 with TRBJ2-7; 7 bases are shared with TRBD1. In germline, CDR1 is SGHAT, CDR2 FQNNGV. The V and J ends lost 3 bases and 3 bases, in that order; junction bases with no gene match: 8. The CDR3 is made up of 15 amino acids. The CDR3 coding sequence is TGTGCCAGCAGCTTTAGGGACAGCCCTTACTACGAGCAGTACTTC. This gives the protein CASSFRDSPYYEQYF.